Listed here are 21 T cell receptor beta chains from one sample, sequenced in a study of blood T cell repertoires in COVID-19. Repertoires were generated with immunoSEQ multiplex PCR, while TCRdb's copy carries only in-frame clones and drops some. The table has 150,000 to 200,000 clones, about four fifths seen once. The sequenced material came from PBMCs or T cells enriched from blood (not recorded which). These receptors all come from a man aged 45-65 years who had recovered from COVID-19.

The V gene is TRBV19, the J gene TRBJ1-5; possible D gene TRBD1, 6 bases. The germline V gene has CDR1 LNHDA and CDR2 SQIVND (reference sequence). This CDR3 is built from 13 residues. The ends were cut back, 1 base at V and 5 bases at J, with 6 bases in the middle. The CDR3 sequence: CASSIGGHQPQHF. Here the CDR3 DNA reads TGTGCCAGTAGTATAGGGGGGCATCAGCCCCAGCATTTT. The whole variable domain, remainder taken from reference TRBV19 and TRBJ1-5, is DGGITQSPKYLFRKEGQNVTLSCEQNLNHDAMYWYRQDPGQGLRLIYYSQIVNDFQKGDIAEGYSVSREKKESFPLTVTSAQKNPTAFYLCASSIGGHQPQHFGDGTRLSIL.

The chain couples TRBV2 to TRBJ2-3; 13 bases are shared with TRBD2. The V and J ends lost 1 base and 2 bases, in that order; junction bases with no gene match: 9. The CDR3 consists of 19 residues. Germline CDR1 reads SNHLY; CDR2 reads FYNNEI. The DNA of the CDR3 is TGTGCCAGCAGTGAAGGAGGACTAGCGGGGGCCTATGACACAGATACGCAGTATTTT. This codes for CASSEGGLAGAYDTDTQYF.

J is TRBJ2-2 and V is TRBV5-5; 8 bases line up with TRBD1. Trimming cost V 2 bases and J 7 bases; bases outside gene matches: 10. This CDR3 region has 16 residues. CDR1 and CDR2 (germline): SGHKS, YYEKEE (reference sequence). The CDR3 nucleotides read TGTGCCAGCAGCTTCAACCGGGACAGGAGTGTCGGGGAGCTGTTTTTT. Translating it yields CASSFNRDRSVGELFF.

The chain is built from TRBV2 and TRBJ2-3, with 13 positions matching TRBD2. In germline, CDR1 is SNHLY, CDR2 FYNNEI. The trim removed 5 bases at V and 2 bases at J, leaving 4 bases unmatched. CDR3 size: 16 residues. The CDR3 nucleotides read TGTGCCAGCAGTAAGGGACTAGCGGGATACACAGATACGCAGTATTTT. Translated, it gives CASSKGLAGYTDTQYF. The complete variable domain, with remaining parts taken from reference TRBV2 and TRBJ2-3, reads EPEVTQTPSHQVTQMGQEVILRCVPISNHLYFYWYRQILGQKVEFLVSFYNNEISEKSEIFDDQFSVERPDGSNFTLKIRSTKLEDSAMYFCASSKGLAGYTDTQYFGPGTRLTVL.

The rearrangement joins TRBV30 to TRBJ1-5; 9 nucleotides match TRBD1. CDR1 and CDR2 (germline): GTSNPN, SVGIG (reference sequence). Germline trimming cut 0 bases from V and 0 bases from J; bases unmatched to any gene: 15. The CDR3 is 20 residues long. The CDR3 reads CAWSVRKTGQGFFSNQPQHF. For the CDR3, the DNA is TGTGCCTGGAGTGTACGCAAGACGGGACAGGGTTTCTTTAGCAATCAGCCCCAGCATTTT.

V usage is TRBV5-1 and J usage is TRBJ2-2, with no clear D. The germline V gene has CDR1 SGHRS and CDR2 YFSETQ. The CDR3 length is 16 residues. V dropped 4 bases and J dropped 3 bases, with 16 bases sitting between them. CDR3 protein: CASSPSPARDTGELFF. The DNA for the CDR3 is TGCGCCAGCAGCCCATCACCGGCTCGGGACACCGGGGAGCTGTTTTTT.

This clone was seen a single time. The chain recombines TRBV19 with TRBJ2-5, with a weak D call TRBD2 (6 bases). The CDR3 runs to 13 residues. Trimming took off 5 bases at V and 2 bases at J, with 9 bases between the two ends. The germline V gene has CDR1 LNHDA and CDR2 SQIVND (reference sequence). The DNA of the CDR3 is TGTGCCAGTAGTTGGACTATTCAAGAGACCCAGTACTTC. It yields the protein CASSWTIQETQYF.

V usage is TRBV4-1 and J usage is TRBJ2-7; 7 bases align to TRBD1. This CDR3 spans 15 amino acids. V shed 0 bases and J 3 bases; nucleotides not matched to a gene: 5. From germline, CDR1 is MGHRA and CDR2 YSYEKL. The CDR3 DNA reads TGCGCCAGCAGCCAAGACGGGACAGCCTACTACGAGCAGTACTTC. This gives the protein CASSQDGTAYYEQYF.

The J gene is TRBJ1-5, the V gene TRBV7-2; D call uncertain. The germline V and J ends were trimmed by 2 bases and 6 bases, with 8 bases remaining between them. Germline CDR1 and CDR2: SGHTA and FQGNSA. The CDR3 sequence is 13 residues long. CDR3 bases: TGTGCCAGCAGCTTACGGAGCGGTCAGCCCCAGCATTTT. The encoded protein is CASSLRSGQPQHF.

The chain combines TRBV5-5 with TRBJ2-4, with D maybe TRBD2 (6 bases). The ends were cut back, 2 bases at V and 0 bases at J, with 12 bases in the middle. Per germline, CDR1 SGHKS and CDR2 YYEKEE (reference sequence). The CDR3 totals 16 residues. This CDR3 is CASSFGGAQAKNIQYF. The CDR3 coding sequence is TGTGCCAGCAGCTTCGGAGGGGCCCAAGCCAAAAACATTCAGTACTTC.

The rearrangement links TRBV5-1 to TRBJ1-4; 9 bases match TRBD1. The CDR3 totals 15 residues. CDR1 and CDR2 from the germline V gene are SGHRS and YFSETQ. After removal of 4 bases from V and 8 bases from J, the junction contained 9 bases not matched to a gene. The CDR3: CASSGQGQGGEKLFF. DNA of the CDR3: TGCGCCAGCAGCGGCCAGGGACAGGGAGGAGAAAAACTGTTTTTT.

The rearrangement links TRBV2 to TRBJ1-2; D might be TRBD1 (6 bases). V was trimmed by 8 bases and J by 7 bases, leaving 17 bases between them. CDR1 is SNHLY and CDR2 is FYNNEI in the germline V gene. CDR3 size: 13 residues. The CDR3 sequence: CASSPGQLLGYTF. The DNA for the CDR3 is TGTGCCAGCTCTCCTGGACAGCTTCTTGGCTACACCTTC.

J is TRBJ1-5 and V is TRBV6-2 or TRBV6-3; 7 bases align to TRBD1. The CDR3 is made up of 14 amino acids. After removal of 6 bases from V and 5 bases from J, the junction contained 7 bases not matched to a gene. CDR1 MNHEY and CDR2 SVGEGT come from the germline V gene. DNA of the CDR3: TGTGCCAGCAGCGCCGACAGGGTAGATCAGCCCCAGCATTTT. Amino acids: CASSADRVDQPQHF.

This clone was detected only once. The rearrangement links TRBV24-1 to TRBJ2-1, with 14 bases identical to TRBD2. There are 18 residues in the CDR3. Germline loops: CDR1 KGHDR, CDR2 SFDVKD. J gave up 4 bases and V 1 base, and 5 bases lay outside the gene matches. The CDR3 loop reads CATSDLGTSGGEYNEQFF. CDR3 nucleotides: TGTGCCACCAGTGATTTAGGGACTAGCGGGGGAGAATACAATGAGCAGTTCTTC.

The chain joins TRBV24-1 to TRBJ2-7; 15 bases line up with TRBD2. The J segment lost 4 bases and the V segment lost 4 bases, leaving 1 base of the junction unmatched. Looked up from germline, CDR1 is KGHDR and CDR2 is SFDVKD. The CDR3 extends over 15 amino acids. The CDR3 nucleotides read TGTGCCACCAGTGACGGACTAGCGGGAGGGTACGAGCAGTACTTC. This sequence encodes CATSDGLAGGYEQYF.

This sequence joins TRBV2 and TRBJ2-7; 7 nucleotides agree with TRBD2. Germline-derived CDR1 and CDR2 are SNHLY and FYNNEI. There are 13 residues in the CDR3. Germline trimming cut 8 bases from V and 5 bases from J; bases unmatched to any gene: 9. The CDR3 region is CASSSGTFHEQYF. The DNA for the CDR3 is TGTGCCAGCTCCAGCGGGACGTTCCACGAGCAGTACTTC.

The chain uses TRBV3-1 (or the pseudogene TRBV3-2) and TRBJ2-2; D perhaps matches TRBD2 (6 bases). V gave up 4 bases and J gave up 0 bases, with 12 bases separating them. Germline V CDR1 and CDR2: LGHDT, YNNKEL (reference sequence). CDR3 length: 16 amino acids. In nucleotides, the CDR3 is TGTGCCAGCAGCCGGAGGGGCGGGACGAACACCGGGGAGCTGTTTTTT. Its translation is CASSRRGGTNTGELFF.

The chain has TRBV25-1 and TRBJ2-3, with D possibly TRBD2 on 5 matching bases. The CDR3 totals 14 residues. V was clipped by 4 bases and J by 3 bases, with 11 bases between them. Germline V CDR1 and CDR2: MGHDK, SYGVNS. The DNA of the CDR3 is TGTGCCAGCAGTGCGGCGGGTAGGACAGATACGCAGTATTTT. This encodes CASSAAGRTDTQYF. The full variable domain, completed using reference TRBV25-1 and TRBJ2-3, is EADIYQTPRYLVIGTGKKITLECSQTMGHDKMYWYQQDPGMELHLIHYSYGVNSTEKGDLSSESTVSRIRTEHFPLTLESARPSHTSQYLCASSAAGRTDTQYFGPGTRLTVL.

The chain uses TRBV28 and TRBJ2-1; 8 bases line up with TRBD2. Trimming took 5 bases from V and 9 from J; bases not matched to a gene: 9. CDR3 size: 14 residues. Germline CDR1 and CDR2: MDHEN and SYDVKM. The DNA for the CDR3 is TGTGCCAGCAGTCGTGACTGGCGGGGGGTTGAGCAGTTCTTC. Translated, it gives CASSRDWRGVEQFF.

This clone was seen ten or more times. In nucleotides, the CDR3 is TGTGCCTCCGCGGGGAATCTCAACACTGAAGCTTTCTTT. Translation gives CASAGNLNTEAFF. This rearrangement joins TRBV19 to TRBJ1-1; D not resolved. CDR3 length: 13 residues. Germline CDR1 and CDR2: LNHDA and SQIVND (reference sequence). The ends were cut back, 11 bases at V and 2 bases at J, with 15 bases in the middle.

The chain uses TRBV14 and TRBJ1-2; D unresolved. This CDR3 has 14 residues. Germline-derived CDR1 and CDR2 are SGHDN and FVKESK. Trimming pared 1 base from V and 6 bases from J, leaving 12 bases between. The CDR3 DNA reads TGTGCCAGCAGCCAAGGGAGGCATGGGGATGGCTACACCTTC. Amino acids: CASSQGRHGDGYTF.